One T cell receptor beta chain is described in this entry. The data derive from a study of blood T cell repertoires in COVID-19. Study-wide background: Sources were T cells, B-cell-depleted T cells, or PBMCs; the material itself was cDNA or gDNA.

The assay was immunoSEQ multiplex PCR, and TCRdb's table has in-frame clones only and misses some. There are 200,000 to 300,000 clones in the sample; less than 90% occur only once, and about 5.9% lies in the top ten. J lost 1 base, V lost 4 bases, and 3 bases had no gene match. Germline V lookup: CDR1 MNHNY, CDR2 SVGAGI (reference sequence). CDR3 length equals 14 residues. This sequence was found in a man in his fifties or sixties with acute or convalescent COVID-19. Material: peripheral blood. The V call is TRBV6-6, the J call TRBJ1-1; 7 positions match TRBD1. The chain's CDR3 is CASSSQGGNTEAFF. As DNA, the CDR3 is TGTGCCAGCAGTTCCCAGGGGGGGAACACTGAAGCTTTCTTT.